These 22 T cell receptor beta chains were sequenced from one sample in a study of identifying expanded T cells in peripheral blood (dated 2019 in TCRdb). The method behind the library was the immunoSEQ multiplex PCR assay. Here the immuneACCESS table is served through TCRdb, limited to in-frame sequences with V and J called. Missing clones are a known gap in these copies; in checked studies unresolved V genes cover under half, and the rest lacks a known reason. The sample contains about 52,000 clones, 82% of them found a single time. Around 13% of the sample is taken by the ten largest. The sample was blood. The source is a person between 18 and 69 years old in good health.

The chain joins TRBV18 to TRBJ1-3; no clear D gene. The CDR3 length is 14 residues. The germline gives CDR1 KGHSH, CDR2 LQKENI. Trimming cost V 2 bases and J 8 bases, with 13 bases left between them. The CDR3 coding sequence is TGTGCCAGCTCACCAGGGTTTACTAAGGACACCATATATTTT. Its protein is CASSPGFTKDTIYF.

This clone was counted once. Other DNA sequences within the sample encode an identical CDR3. The CDR3 reads CAWSVRQPAETQYF. For the CDR3, the DNA is TGTGCCTGGAGCGTAAGGCAGCCGGCGGAGACCCAGTACTTC. The rearrangement uses TRBV30 and TRBJ2-5; D uncertain. The germline gives CDR1 GTSNPN, CDR2 SVGIG (reference sequence). The V end was cut by 3 bases, the J end by 5 bases, with 16 bases between. The CDR3 covers 14 residues.

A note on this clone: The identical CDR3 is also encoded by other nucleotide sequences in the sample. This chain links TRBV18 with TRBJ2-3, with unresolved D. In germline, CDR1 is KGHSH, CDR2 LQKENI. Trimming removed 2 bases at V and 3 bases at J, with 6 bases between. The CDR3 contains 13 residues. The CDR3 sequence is CASSPRGTDTQYF. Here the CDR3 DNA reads TGTGCCAGCTCACCAAGAGGAACAGATACGCAGTATTTT.

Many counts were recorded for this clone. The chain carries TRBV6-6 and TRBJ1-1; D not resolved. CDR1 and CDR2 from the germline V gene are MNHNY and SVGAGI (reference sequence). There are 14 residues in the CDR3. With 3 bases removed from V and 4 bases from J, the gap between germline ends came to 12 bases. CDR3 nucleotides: TGTGCCAGCAGTTATACCGAGGCCCGCACTGAAGCTTTCTTT. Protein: CASSYTEARTEAFF.

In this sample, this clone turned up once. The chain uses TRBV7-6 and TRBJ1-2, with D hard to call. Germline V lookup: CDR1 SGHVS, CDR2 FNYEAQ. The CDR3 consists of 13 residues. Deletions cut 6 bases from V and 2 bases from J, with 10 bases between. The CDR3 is CASSFAGNYGYTF. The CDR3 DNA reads TGTGCCAGCAGTTTCGCGGGGAACTATGGCTACACCTTC.

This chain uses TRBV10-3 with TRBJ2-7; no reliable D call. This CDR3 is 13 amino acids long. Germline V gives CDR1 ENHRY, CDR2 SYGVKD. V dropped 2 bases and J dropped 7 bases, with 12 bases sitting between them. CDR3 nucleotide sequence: TGTGCCATCAGTGAGACCGGGTCGAAGGAGCAGTACTTC. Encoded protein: CAISETGSKEQYF.

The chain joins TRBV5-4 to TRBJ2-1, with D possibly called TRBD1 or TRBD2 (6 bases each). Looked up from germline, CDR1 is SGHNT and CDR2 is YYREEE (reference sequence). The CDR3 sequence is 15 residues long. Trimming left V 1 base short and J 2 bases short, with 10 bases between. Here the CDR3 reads CASSLRGRPYNEQFF. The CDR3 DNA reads TGTGCCAGCAGCTTGAGGGGGAGGCCCTACAATGAGCAGTTCTTC.

The CDR3 region has the DNA TGTGCCAGCAGTCTGACATTGGGGGTCGCCTACGAGCAGTACTTC. Translated, it gives CASSLTLGVAYEQYF. V usage is TRBV6-5 and J usage is TRBJ2-7, with D possibly being TRBD1 or TRBD2 (5 bases each). The CDR3 runs to 15 residues. V shed 5 bases and J shed 2 bases, with 16 bases lying between them. Germline V gives CDR1 MNHEY, CDR2 SVGAGI.

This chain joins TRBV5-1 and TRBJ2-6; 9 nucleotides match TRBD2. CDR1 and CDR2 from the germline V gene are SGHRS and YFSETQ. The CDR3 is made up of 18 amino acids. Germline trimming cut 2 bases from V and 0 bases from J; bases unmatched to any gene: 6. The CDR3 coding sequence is TGCGCCAGCAGCTTTTTGGCGGGAGGGCCCTCTGGGGCCAACGTCCTGACTTTC. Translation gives CASSFLAGGPSGANVLTF.

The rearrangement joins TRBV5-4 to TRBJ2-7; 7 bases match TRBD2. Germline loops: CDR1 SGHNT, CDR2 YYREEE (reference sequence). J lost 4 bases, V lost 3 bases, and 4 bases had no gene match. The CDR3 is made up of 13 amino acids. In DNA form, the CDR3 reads TGTGCCAGCAGCTCCGTGGGGGGGTACGAGCAGTACTTC. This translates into CASSSVGGYEQYF.

This CDR3 is CASSYAGLAGLKTQYF. CDR3 DNA sequence: TGTGCCAGCAGCTATGCAGGACTAGCGGGATTAAAGACCCAGTACTTC. The V and J genes are TRBV5-8 and TRBJ2-5; 12 nucleotides agree with TRBD2. Germline V gene data show CDR1 as SGHTS and CDR2 as YDEGEE. The CDR3 spans 16 residues. V dropped 3 bases and J dropped 6; count of bases not matched to a gene: 9. The full variable domain, rest sourced from reference TRBV5-8 and TRBJ2-5, is EAGVTQSPTHLIKTRGQQATLRCSPISGHTSVYWYQQALGLGLQFLLWYDEGEERNRGNFPPRFSGRQFPNYSSELNVNALELEDSALYLCASSYAGLAGLKTQYFGPGTRLLVL.

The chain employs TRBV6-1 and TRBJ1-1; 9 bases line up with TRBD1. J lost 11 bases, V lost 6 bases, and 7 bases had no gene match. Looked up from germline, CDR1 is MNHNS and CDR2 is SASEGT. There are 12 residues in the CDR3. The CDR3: CASRPTGGKAFF. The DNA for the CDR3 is TGTGCCAGCAGACCAACAGGGGGCAAGGCTTTCTTT.

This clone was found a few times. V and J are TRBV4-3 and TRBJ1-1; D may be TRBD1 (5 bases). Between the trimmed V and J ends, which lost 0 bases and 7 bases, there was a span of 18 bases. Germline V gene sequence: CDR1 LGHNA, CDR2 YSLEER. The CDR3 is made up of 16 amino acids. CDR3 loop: CASSQDLSRARDEAFF. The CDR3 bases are TGCGCCAGCAGCCAAGATCTGAGCAGGGCCAGGGATGAAGCTTTCTTT.

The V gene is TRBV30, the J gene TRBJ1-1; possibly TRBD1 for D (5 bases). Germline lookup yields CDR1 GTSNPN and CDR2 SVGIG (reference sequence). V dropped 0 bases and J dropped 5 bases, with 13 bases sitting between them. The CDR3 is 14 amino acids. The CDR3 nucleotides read TGTGCCTGGAGTGTACTCGGGGGACGTACTGAAGCTTTCTTT. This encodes CAWSVLGGRTEAFF.

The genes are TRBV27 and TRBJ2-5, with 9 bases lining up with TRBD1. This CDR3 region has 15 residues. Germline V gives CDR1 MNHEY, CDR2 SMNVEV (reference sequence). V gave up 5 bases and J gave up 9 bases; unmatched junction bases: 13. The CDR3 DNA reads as TGTGCCAGCAGTATCTCCCGGGACAGGGCCAGTCCCCAGTACTTC. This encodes CASSISRDRASPQYF.

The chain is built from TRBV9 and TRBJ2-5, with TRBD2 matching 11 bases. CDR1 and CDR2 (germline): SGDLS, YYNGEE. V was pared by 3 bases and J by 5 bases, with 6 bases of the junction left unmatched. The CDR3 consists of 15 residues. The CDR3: CASSALAGGQETQYF. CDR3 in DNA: TGTGCCAGCAGCGCTTTAGCGGGGGGGCAGGAGACCCAGTACTTC.

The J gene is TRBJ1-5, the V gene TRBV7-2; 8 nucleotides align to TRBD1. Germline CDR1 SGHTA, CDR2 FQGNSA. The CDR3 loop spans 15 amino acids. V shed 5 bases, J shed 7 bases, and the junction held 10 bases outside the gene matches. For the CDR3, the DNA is TGTGCCAGCAGCACCCAGACAGGGGACCGCCAGCCCCAGCATTTT. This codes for CASSTQTGDRQPQHF.

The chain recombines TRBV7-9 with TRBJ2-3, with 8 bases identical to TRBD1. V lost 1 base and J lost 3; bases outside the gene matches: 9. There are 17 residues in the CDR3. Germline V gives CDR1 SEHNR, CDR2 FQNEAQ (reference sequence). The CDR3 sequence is CASSLDPQGARTDTQYF. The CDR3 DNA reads TGTGCCAGCAGCTTAGACCCTCAGGGGGCTAGGACAGATACGCAGTATTTT.

CDR3 bases: TGTGCCAGCAGCGTTAGCGGGGTTTTCACAGATACGCAGTATTTT. It codes for CASSVSGVFTDTQYF. This sequence joins TRBV9 and TRBJ2-3, with 8 bases that match TRBD2. The CDR3 runs to 15 residues. Per the germline V gene, CDR1 is SGDLS and CDR2 is YYNGEE. After removal of 2 bases from V and 2 bases from J, the junction contained 4 bases not matched to a gene.

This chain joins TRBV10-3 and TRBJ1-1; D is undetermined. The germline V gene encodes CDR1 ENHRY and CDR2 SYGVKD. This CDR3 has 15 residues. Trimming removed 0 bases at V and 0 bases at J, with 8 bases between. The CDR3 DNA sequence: TGTGCCATCAGTGAGTCTCAGGATTTGAACACTGAAGCTTTCTTT. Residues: CAISESQDLNTEAFF.

The CDR3 DNA follows: TGTGCCAGCACACGGACGGGGGTTAACTATGGCTACACCTTC. This translates into CASTRTGVNYGYTF. The chain couples TRBV7-9 to TRBJ1-2; D perhaps matches TRBD1 (5 bases). CDR1 SEHNR and CDR2 FQNEAQ come from the germline V gene (reference sequence). The CDR3 has 14 residues. Trimming removed 7 bases from V and 1 base from J, with 13 bases in between.

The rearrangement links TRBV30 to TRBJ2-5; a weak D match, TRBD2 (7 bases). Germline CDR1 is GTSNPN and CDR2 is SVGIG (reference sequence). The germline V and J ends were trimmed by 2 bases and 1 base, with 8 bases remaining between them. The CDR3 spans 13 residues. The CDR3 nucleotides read TGTGCCTGGAGTCGGGGGGCCCAAGAGACCCAGTACTTC. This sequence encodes CAWSRGAQETQYF.